The 9 T cell receptor beta chains below were found in one sample sequenced in a study of T cells after yellow fever vaccination. TCRdb itself ran the 5' RACE reads through MiXCR, one entry per CDR3 protein. This repertoire shows some 110,000 distinct CDR3 sequences, about 7.8% found once; its top ten account for over 2.5%. The sample consisted of CD4+ T cells sorted from PBMCs, taken roughly 46 days after the first yellow fever vaccination. These receptors were collected from a man in his late teens or twenties who received the YFV17D yellow fever vaccine.

This clonotype has at least ten counts. This chain's CDR3 is CASSQPTRNTEAFF. CDR3 nucleotide sequence: TGCGCCAGCAGCCAACCAACCAGGAACACTGAAGCTTTCTTT. This rearrangement joins TRBV4-3 to TRBJ1-1, with D unresolved. Germline V gene sequence: CDR1 LGHNA, CDR2 YSLEER. V lost 2 bases and J lost 1, with 8 bases in between. This CDR3 contains 14 residues.

This clonotype was recorded many times. V usage is TRBV5-1 and J usage is TRBJ2-7; TRBD1 agrees at 9 bases. Unmatched junction bases numbered 16, after V lost 9 bases and J lost 6 bases. This CDR3 has 15 residues. Germline CDR1 SGHRS, CDR2 YFSETQ. The CDR3 nucleotides read TGCGCCACCAAGGGCAGCCCGGGACAGGGTTCCGAGCAGTACTTC. Its translation: CATKGSPGQGSEQYF.

This clonotype was counted at least ten times. The chain carries TRBV7-8 and TRBJ2-7; 7 bases are shared with TRBD1. V shed 3 bases, J shed 7 bases, and the junction held 12 bases outside the gene matches. This CDR3 contains 15 residues. CDR1 is SGHVS, CDR2 FQNEAQ, per germline. The CDR3 loop is CASSLNRGPTWEQYF. The CDR3 bases are TGTGCCAGCAGCTTGAACAGGGGCCCTACTTGGGAGCAGTACTTC. The entire variable domain, with the rest obtained from reference TRBV7-8 and TRBJ2-7, is as follows: GAGVSQSPRYKVAKRGQDVALRCDPISGHVSLFWYQQALGQGPEFLTYFQNEAQLDKSGLPSDRFFAERPEGSVSTLKIQRTQQEDSAVYLCASSLNRGPTWEQYFGPGTRLTVT.

In this sample, this clonotype turned up many times. V gene TRBV10-3 combines with J gene TRBJ2-2; D is uncertain. Germline values: CDR1 ENHRY, CDR2 SYGVKD. V was trimmed by 10 bases and J by 3 bases, leaving 12 bases between them. The CDR3 is 13 residues long. The CDR3 here is CATGDADTGELFF. For the CDR3, the DNA is TGTGCCACCGGCGACGCCGACACCGGGGAGCTGTTTTTT.

This clonotype was seen ten or more times. This rearrangement joins TRBV3-1 to TRBJ1-1; D is uncertain. The germline gives CDR1 LGHDT, CDR2 YNNKEL (reference sequence). Trimming removed 1 base at V and 1 base at J, with 19 bases between. The CDR3 is 18 amino acids. CDR3 region: CASSQVFKVTGPNTEAFF. The CDR3 region has the DNA TGTGCCAGCAGCCAAGTTTTTAAGGTGACCGGACCGAACACTGAAGCTTTCTTT.

At least ten counts were recorded for this clonotype. The chain uses TRBV9 and TRBJ2-2, with D unresolved. Germline lookup yields CDR1 SGDLS and CDR2 YYNGEE. V was cut by 3 bases and J by 4 bases, with 7 bases left in between. The CDR3 extends over 13 amino acids. The CDR3 DNA follows: TGTGCCAGCAGCGCCTTTGTCACCGGGGAGCTGTTTTTT. This translates into CASSAFVTGELFF. Together with reference TRBV9 and TRBJ2-2, the CDR3 gives the full variable domain: DSGVTQTPKHLITATGQRVTLRCSPRSGDLSVYWYQQSLDQGLQFLIQYYNGEERAKGNILERFSAQQFPDLHSELNLSSLELGDSALYFCASSAFVTGELFFGEGSRLTVL.

This clonotype was recorded a few times. This sequence joins TRBV7-2 and TRBJ2-1; possibly TRBD1 or TRBD2 for D (6 bases each). Germline CDR1 reads SGHTA; CDR2 reads FQGNSA. V lost 4 bases and J 1 base, leaving 17 bases between the germline ends. This CDR3 is built from 17 residues. For the CDR3, the DNA is TGTGCCAGCAGCTCCCGTGGGGGGCGGCCTTCCTACAATGAGCAGTTCTTC. This encodes CASSSRGGRPSYNEQFF.

Details on this clonotype: A much larger clone differs from this one at a single base, so this may be a read error. This rearrangement joins TRBV10-3 to TRBJ2-1; D perhaps matches TRBD1 (5 bases). Trimming took 9 bases from V and 1 from J, leaving 13 bases between them. The V gene's germline CDR1 is ENHRY and CDR2 SYGVKD. This CDR3 spans 14 amino acids. The CDR3 reads CAMRSGSSYNEQFF. CDR3 sequence (DNA): TGTGCCATGAGATCAGGGTCTTCCTACAATGAGCAGTTCTTC.

This clonotype was seen repeatedly, ten times or more. The V and J genes are TRBV21-1 and TRBJ2-7; the table's D call TRBD1 went unverified against the DNA. TRBV21-1 is shown as a pseudogene. The CDR3 length is 13 residues. CDR3 coding DNA: TGTGCCATCACAGGGAATTGGCCCTACGAGCAGTACTTC. This translates into CAITGNWPYEQYF.